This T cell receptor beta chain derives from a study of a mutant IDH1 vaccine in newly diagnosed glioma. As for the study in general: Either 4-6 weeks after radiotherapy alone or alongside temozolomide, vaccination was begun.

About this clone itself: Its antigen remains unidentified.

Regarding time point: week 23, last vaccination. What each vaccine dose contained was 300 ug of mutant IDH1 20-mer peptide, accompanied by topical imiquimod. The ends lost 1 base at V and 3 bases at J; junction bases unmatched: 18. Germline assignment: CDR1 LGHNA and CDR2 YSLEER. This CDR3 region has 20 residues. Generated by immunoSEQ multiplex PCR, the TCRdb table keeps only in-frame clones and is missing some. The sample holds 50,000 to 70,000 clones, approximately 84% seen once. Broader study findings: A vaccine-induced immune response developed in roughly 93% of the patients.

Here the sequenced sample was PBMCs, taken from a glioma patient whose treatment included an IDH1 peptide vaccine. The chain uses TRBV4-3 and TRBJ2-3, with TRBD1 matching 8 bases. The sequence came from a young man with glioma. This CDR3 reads CASSQGTGIGQRVGTDTQYF. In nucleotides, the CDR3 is TGCGCCAGCAGCCAAGGGACAGGGATCGGCCAGCGGGTGGGGACAGATACGCAGTATTTT.